The 10 T cell receptor beta chains presented below share a single source sample, sequenced in a study of shared clonotypes between healthy human individuals. The table came from immunoSEQ multiplex PCR; TCRdb's copy has only in-frame clones and leaves some out. Of about 590,000 clones listed, nearly 97% were seen once; the top ten hold 0.095% to 0.12%. Selected positively for CCR7 and CD45RO-negative, naive CD8 cells excluded terminally differentiated effector memory CD45RA+ cells. Sequencing was performed on naive CD8+ T cells sorted from blood. These receptors were collected from a woman in her twenties or thirties in good health.

This sequence joins TRBV7-9 and TRBJ1-3, with 9 nucleotides matching TRBD1. Germline CDR1 and CDR2: SEHNR and FQNEAQ (reference sequence). The CDR3 consists of 18 residues. V was pared by 4 bases and J by 0 bases, with 10 bases of the junction left unmatched. DNA for the CDR3: TGTGCCAGCAGCTCCCCCACCGACAGGGGGGACTCTGGAAACACCATATATTTT. Translating gives CASSSPTDRGDSGNTIYF.

The DNA of the CDR3 is TGTGCCAGCAGTCTCGACACGGACTACGAGCAGTACTTC. It yields the protein CASSLDTDYEQYF. The V call is TRBV11-2, the J call TRBJ2-7; no definite D call. V was clipped by 6 bases and J by 3 bases, with 12 bases between them. Per the germline V gene, CDR1 is SGHAT and CDR2 is FQNNGV. CDR3 length: 13 residues.

The chain uses TRBV27 and TRBJ2-7; 7 bases align to TRBD2. Germline values: CDR1 MNHEY, CDR2 SMNVEV (reference sequence). This CDR3 contains 14 residues. V shed 5 bases and J 4 bases; nucleotides not matched to a gene: 8. The CDR3 loop is CASSPLGGRYEQYF. Here the CDR3 DNA reads TGTGCCAGCAGTCCCCTGGGAGGGCGGTACGAGCAGTACTTC.

The chain has TRBV6-6 and TRBJ2-3; 7 bases are a match to TRBD2. J lost 0 bases, V lost 8 bases, and 2 bases had no gene match. The CDR3 extends over 13 amino acids. Germline V gene data show CDR1 as MNHNY and CDR2 as SVGAGI (reference sequence). CDR3 residues: CASRAGSTDTQYF. The CDR3 DNA reads as TGTGCCAGCCGAGCGGGAAGCACAGATACGCAGTATTTT.

The V gene is TRBV11-2, the J gene TRBJ2-5; 9 nucleotides align to TRBD2. Germline CDR1 and CDR2: SGHAT and FQNNGV. There are 15 residues in the CDR3. The V gene end was trimmed by 3 bases and the J gene end by 2 bases; junction bases not matched to a gene: 4. CDR3 nucleotide sequence: TGTGCCAGCAGCTTCGGCGGGAGGGATCAAGAGACCCAGTACTTC. Its protein is CASSFGGRDQETQYF.

The chain has TRBV20-1 and TRBJ1-2; TRBD1 matches at 7 bases. The germline gives CDR1 DFQATT, CDR2 SNEGSKA (reference sequence). The length of the CDR3 is 11 residues. Trimming removed 5 bases from V and 5 bases from J; junction bases left unmatched: 2. The CDR3 bases are TGCAGTGCTGGGGACAGTTATGGCTACACCTTC. This gives the protein CSAGDSYGYTF.

The chain uses TRBV6-1 and TRBJ1-3; D may be TRBD1 (6 bases). CDR1 is MNHNS and CDR2 is SASEGT in the germline V gene. Trimming shortened V by 1 base and J by 5 bases, and 30 bases separated the two germline ends. The CDR3 is 21 amino acids. Here the CDR3 DNA reads TGTGCCAGCAGTGAAGGCCCTGTAGGGACAAGCCACACCGGACGCAGAAACACCATATATTTT. Protein product: CASSEGPVGTSHTGRRNTIYF.

The chain links TRBV9 to TRBJ2-3, with TRBD2 matching 14 bases. The germline gives CDR1 SGDLS, CDR2 YYNGEE. V gave up 0 bases and J gave up 1 base; unmatched junction bases: 4. This CDR3 spans 18 amino acids. The CDR3 coding sequence is TGTGCCAGCAGCGTAGGGACTAGCGGGAGGCGGGGCACAGATACGCAGTATTTT. Translated: CASSVGTSGRRGTDTQYF.

The chain uses TRBV6-1 and TRBJ2-2; D is perhaps TRBD1 (6 bases). V was pared by 6 bases and J by 4 bases, with 12 bases between. Germline V CDR1 and CDR2: MNHNS, SASEGT. This CDR3 comprises 14 residues. The CDR3 loop reads CASSKPTGTGELFF. The CDR3 bases are TGTGCCAGCAGCAAACCGACAGGCACCGGGGAGCTGTTTTTT.

This clone was counted once. The CDR3 DNA is TGCGCCAGCAGCTTGGCAGGACTAGCGGAGGACTACGAGCAGTACTTC. Translated: CASSLAGLAEDYEQYF. J is TRBJ2-5 and V is TRBV5-1, with 10 bases that match TRBD2. The J call may be incorrect, as the DNA end agrees better with TRBJ2-7. The CDR3 runs to 16 residues. Per germline, CDR1 SGHRS and CDR2 YFSETQ.